Shown below are 17 T cell receptor beta chains from a single sample sequenced in a study of T-cell reconstitution after alpha-beta-depleted transplantation in children (TCRdb year 2016). Library preparation employed PCR. Sequenced using an Illumina HiSeq 2500. To normalize quantification of the TCRbeta repertoire, the TCR libraries were built with molecular barcoding that relied on unique molecular identifiers. TCRdb reprocessed the public reads (quality trimming at Q25 with fastp, clone calling with MiXCR) and kept in-frame beta chains. Each CDR3 protein appears once, grouped with its most common genes and DNA. In this sample the table shows approximately 390,000 distinct CDR3 sequences, under 13% of which occur a single time. The ten biggest clones cover roughly 5.5% of the sample. The material was PBMCs from the stem cell graft donor, obtained from the stem cell graft. The receptor set was obtained from a human donor who donated a stem cell graft to a child with acute myeloid leukemia.

V and J are TRBV7-9 and TRBJ2-4; 7 bases match TRBD2. This CDR3 is built from 14 residues. J was trimmed by 6 bases and V by 2 bases; bases with no gene match: 4. Germline loops: CDR1 SEHNR, CDR2 FQNEAQ (reference sequence). CDR3 residues: CASSLSGVGNIQYF. The CDR3 DNA reads TGTGCCAGCAGCTTAAGCGGGGTGGGAAACATTCAGTACTTC. Together with reference TRBV7-9 and TRBJ2-4, the CDR3 gives the full variable domain: DTGVSQNPRHKITKRGQNVTFRCDPISEHNRLYWYRQTLGQGPEFLTYFQNEAQLEKSRLLSDRFSAERPKGSFSTLEIQRTEQGDSAMYLCASSLSGVGNIQYFGAGTRLSVL.

This clonotype came up a few times. The V gene is TRBV20-1, the J gene TRBJ1-1; D ambiguous. V gave up 3 bases and J gave up 1 base, with 9 bases separating them. Germline CDR1 is DFQATT and CDR2 is SNEGSKA (reference sequence). This CDR3 spans 13 amino acids. The CDR3 loop is CSASRASNTEAFF. The CDR3 DNA sequence: TGCAGTGCTAGTAGGGCCTCGAACACTGAAGCTTTCTTT.

This chain joins TRBV6-6 and TRBJ2-5; D may be TRBD2 (5 bases). The CDR3 contains 13 residues. The germline V gene has CDR1 MNHNY and CDR2 SVGAGI (reference sequence). Trimming pared 4 bases from V and 5 bases from J, leaving 11 bases between. The CDR3 DNA follows: TGTGCCAGCAGTTTTTCTAGCATGGAGACCCAGTACTTC. It translates to CASSFSSMETQYF.

In its sample, this clonotype was seen many times. This chain uses TRBV12-3 or TRBV12-4 with TRBJ2-2, with 8 nucleotides matching TRBD1. CDR3 length equals 16 residues. V shed 5 bases and J 2 bases; nucleotides not matched to a gene: 7. The CDR3 region has the DNA TGTGCCAGCAGTCCTAGGGGGACAGGCAACACCGGGGAGCTGTTTTTT. Translation: CASSPRGTGNTGELFF.

This clonotype has a handful of counts. V gene TRBV20-1 combines with J gene TRBJ1-5; possibly TRBD1 for D (5 bases). The CDR3 contains 14 residues. Germline lookup yields CDR1 DFQATT and CDR2 SNEGSKA (reference sequence). The V and J ends lost 2 bases and 5 bases respectively, with 13 bases between them. CDR3: CSARLAGFDQPQHF. DNA of the CDR3: TGCAGTGCTAGACTTGCAGGGTTCGATCAGCCCCAGCATTTT.

The chain uses TRBV25-1 and TRBJ2-7; 10 nucleotides agree with TRBD1. Germline trimming cut 5 bases from V and 3 bases from J; bases unmatched to any gene: 4. CDR3 length equals 14 residues. Germline V CDR1 and CDR2: MGHDK, SYGVNS. CDR3 sequence: CASSNRTGGYEQYF. In nucleotides, the CDR3 is TGTGCCAGCAGTAACCGGACAGGGGGCTACGAGCAGTACTTC.

This clonotype was seen only a few times. The rearrangement joins TRBV20-1 to TRBJ1-6; 12 bases fit TRBD1. The CDR3 covers 16 residues. Germline assignment: CDR1 DFQATT and CDR2 SNEGSKA (reference sequence). V lost 2 bases and J lost 5; bases outside the gene matches: 4. Here the CDR3 reads CSARRGQGANNSPLHF. The CDR3 bases are TGCAGTGCTAGAAGGGGACAGGGGGCGAATAATTCACCCCTCCACTTT.

The J gene is TRBJ2-1, the V gene TRBV11-1; 10 bases match TRBD2. The CDR3 extends over 16 amino acids. With V trimmed by 2 bases and J by 4 bases, 5 bases remained unmatched. Germline V lookup: CDR1 SGHAT, CDR2 FQDESV (reference sequence). CDR3: CASSLSGSGRYNEQFF. In nucleotides, the CDR3 is TGTGCCAGCAGCTTAAGCGGTAGCGGGAGGTACAATGAGCAGTTCTTC. Full variable domain (rest looked up from reference TRBV11-1 and TRBJ2-1): EAEVAQSPRYKITEKSQAVAFWCDPISGHATLYWYRQILGQGPELLVQFQDESVVDDSQLPKDRFSAERLKGVDSTLKIQPAELGDSAMYLCASSLSGSGRYNEQFFGPGTRLTVL.

The chain joins TRBV7-2 to TRBJ1-1; 8 bases are shared with TRBD1. The CDR3 length is 15 residues. Germline values: CDR1 SGHTA, CDR2 FQGNSA. Losses at the gene ends were 6 bases for V and 1 base for J; bases not matched to a gene: 7. The CDR3 reads CASRAGGAQNTEAFF. The CDR3 DNA is TGTGCCAGCAGAGCAGGGGGCGCGCAGAACACTGAAGCTTTCTTT.

This clonotype has ten or more counts. The J gene is TRBJ2-2, the V gene TRBV12-3 or TRBV12-4, with D perhaps matching TRBD2 (6 bases). Deletions cut 6 bases from V and 4 bases from J, with 15 bases between. CDR3 length: 15 amino acids. As DNA, the CDR3 is TGTGCCAGCAGCCGCGGGACGGAGAGCACCGGGGAGCTGTTTTTT. Translating it yields CASSRGTESTGELFF.

The genes are TRBV5-6 and TRBJ2-3; 10 positions match TRBD1. Germline CDR1 SGHDT, CDR2 YYEEEE. Unmatched junction bases numbered 11, after V lost 6 bases and J lost 4 bases. The length of the CDR3 is 16 residues. CDR3 sequence (DNA): TGTGCCAGCAAACCTACGGGGACAGGGGCGGCAGATACGCAGTATTTT. Translated, it gives CASKPTGTGAADTQYF.

This clonotype turned up a few times. The chain uses TRBV30 and TRBJ2-2; D not resolved. The CDR3 is 13 amino acids. The V gene's germline CDR1 is GTSNPN and CDR2 SVGIG (reference sequence). Trimming removed 0 bases from V and 3 bases from J, with 5 bases in between. This CDR3 reads CAWSVRDTGELFF. The DNA for the CDR3 is TGTGCCTGGAGTGTACGGGACACCGGGGAGCTGTTTTTT.

The V and J genes are TRBV7-9 and TRBJ2-1; 7 positions agree with TRBD1. The CDR3 length is 16 residues. V lost 5 bases to trimming and J lost 5 bases; unmatched junction nucleotides: 12. Germline loops: CDR1 SEHNR, CDR2 FQNEAQ (reference sequence). CDR3 nucleotides: TGTGCCAGCAGCCCTAAGGGGGCAACGGCTAACAATGAGCAGTTCTTC. Residues: CASSPKGATANNEQFF. The full variable domain, with the rest looked up from reference TRBV7-9 and TRBJ2-1, is DTGVSQNPRHKITKRGQNVTFRCDPISEHNRLYWYRQTLGQGPEFLTYFQNEAQLEKSRLLSDRFSAERPKGSFSTLEIQRTEQGDSAMYLCASSPKGATANNEQFFGPGTRLTVL.

The rearrangement joins TRBV5-1 to TRBJ2-1, with 7 bases matching TRBD2. Germline CDR1 reads SGHRS; CDR2 reads YFSETQ. The CDR3 loop spans 16 amino acids. The ends lost 0 bases at V and 3 bases at J; junction bases unmatched: 6. The CDR3 DNA sequence: TGCGCCAGCAGCTTGGAGGCTAGCGGCAACTACAATGAGCAGTTCTTC. Protein: CASSLEASGNYNEQFF. Together with reference TRBV5-1 and TRBJ2-1, the CDR3 gives the full variable domain: KAGVTQTPRYLIKTRGQQVTLSCSPISGHRSVSWYQQTPGQGLQFLFEYFSETQRNKGNFPGRFSGRQFSNSRSEMNVSTLELGDSALYLCASSLEASGNYNEQFFGPGTRLTVL.

The rearrangement uses TRBV2 and TRBJ1-4, with TRBD1 as a possible D gene (6 bases). CDR3 size: 14 residues. The V and J ends lost 7 bases and 4 bases respectively, with 13 bases between them. Germline V gives CDR1 SNHLY, CDR2 FYNNEI. CDR3 residues: CASNQQGLNEKLFF. CDR3 nucleotide sequence: TGTGCCAGCAATCAACAGGGCCTTAATGAAAAACTGTTTTTT.

The chain employs TRBV9 and TRBJ2-1; 10 nucleotides line up with TRBD2. Trimming cost V 1 base and J 3 bases; bases outside gene matches: 10. Germline V gene lookup returns CDR1 SGDLS and CDR2 YYNGEE. There are 18 residues in the CDR3. The CDR3 region is CASSVRPASGGNYNEQFF. DNA of the CDR3: TGTGCCAGCAGCGTACGTCCCGCTAGCGGGGGAAACTACAATGAGCAGTTCTTC.

This clonotype appeared once. One end of the junction varies from germline; a read error may be responsible. The V call is TRBV7-2, the J call TRBJ2-2, with 8 bases lining up with TRBD2. The CDR3 covers 15 residues. Looked up from germline, CDR1 is SGHTA and CDR2 is FQGNSA. In DNA form, the CDR3 reads TGTGCCGGCAGCCGGGAGGGAATGATCCCCGGGGAGCTGTTTTTT. Its protein product is CAGSREGMIPGELFF.